This T cell receptor beta chain is from a study of control samples from healthy donors and cancer patients. The CDR3 runs 15 residues. V was cut by 1 base and J by 4 bases, with 13 bases left in between. Germline V gene data show CDR1 as SEHNR and CDR2 as FQNEAQ (reference sequence). Assay: immunoSEQ multiplex PCR; the TCRdb copy retains only in-frame clones and omits some. The data show approximately 100,000 clones, more than 85% seen once. The source material was PBMCs. The TCR sequence derives from a man aged 55 to 70 with lung cancer. This chain connects TRBV7-9 to TRBJ1-1, with D perhaps TRBD1 (6 bases). CDR3 sequence reads: CASSLGGGDGTEAFF. Written as DNA, the CDR3 is TGTGCCAGCAGCTTAGGTGGGGGCGACGGCACTGAAGCTTTCTTT.